This TCR beta chain was observed in a study of low-dose radiotherapy and immunotherapy resistance in tumors. The overall study: Given every two weeks, intravenous cyclophosphamide 200 mg/m2 preceded radiation and immunotherapy by one day. A daily 300 mg dose of oral aspirin was taken by patients for four cycles from cycle 1 day 1.

This clonotype was counted many times. TRAV and TRBV primers primed cDNA for both TCRalpha and TCRbeta. TCR amplification ran roughly 21 PCR cycles using constant-region and V-primer adapter primers. From the reads, TCRdb called clonotypes with MiXCR, one entry per CDR3 protein. The sample contains about 30,000 distinct CDR3 sequences, approximately 54% of which appear only once. This CDR3 is 15 amino acids long. Germline V gene sequence: CDR1 SGHAT, CDR2 FQNNGV. Trimming stripped 6 bases from V and 5 bases from J, with 20 bases between. The time point is: after trial treatment. Treatment in this sample: LDRT plus nivolumab, ipilimumab, low-dose cyclophosphamide and aspirin (RACIN trial). All of the donors were given nivolumab, ipilimumab, aspirin, low-dose cyclophosphamide and low-dose radiotherapy as part of RACIN, a single-arm trial.

The sample in question was PBMCs, obtained after low-dose radiotherapy plus immunotherapy. This receptor was identified in a male donor with gallbladder cancer. The chain couples TRBV11-2 to TRBJ2-7, with D perhaps matching TRBD1 (6 bases). The CDR3 protein is CASSPLQGLVNEQYF. The CDR3 DNA is TGTGCCAGCAGTCCTTTACAGGGTTTAGTGAACGAGCAGTACTTC. The full variable domain, with the rest looked up from reference TRBV11-2 and TRBJ2-7, is EAGVAQSPRYKIIEKRQSVAFWCNPISGHATLYWYQQILGQGPKLLIQFQNNGVVDDSQLPKDRFSAERLKGVDSTLKIQPAKLEDSAVYLCASSPLQGLVNEQYFGPGTRLTVT.